The 17 T cell receptor beta chains given below trace back to one sample, sequenced in a study of CD8+ T cells in alopecia areata. The treatment is: oral pan-JAK inhibitor, 5-10 mg twice daily. Extraction and reverse transcription of RNA yielded cDNA as the sequencing template. Libraries were prepared by immunoSEQ multiplex PCR; TCRdb keeps only in-frame clonotypes and omits some of them. The data hold roughly 220,000 clones, with approximately 67% observed a single time. The material was CD4+ T cells sorted from blood, obtained at approximately week 42, from a patient treated with tofacitinib. The receptors come from a human donor with alopecia areata.

The chain joins TRBV7-9 to TRBJ1-6; 8 bases are shared with TRBD1. V shed 5 bases, J shed 6 bases, and the junction held 9 bases outside the gene matches. Germline values: CDR1 SEHNR, CDR2 FQNEAQ (reference sequence). This CDR3 is built from 16 residues. The CDR3 region is CASSLDRGVGNSPLHF. The DNA for the CDR3 is TGTGCCAGCAGCCTCGACAGGGGAGTAGGTAATTCACCCCTCCACTTT.

This clone was seen only once. V and J are TRBV4-3 and TRBJ1-1; D is possibly TRBD1 (6 bases). This CDR3 has 13 residues. Trimming shortened V by 4 bases and J by 5 bases, and 11 bases separated the two germline ends. Germline V gene data show CDR1 as LGHNA and CDR2 as YSLEER. CDR3 in DNA: TGCGCCAGCAGCCTAGACAGGAGGACTGAAGCTTTCTTT. This sequence encodes CASSLDRRTEAFF.

The V and J genes are TRBV30 and TRBJ2-4, with unresolved D. Germline CDR1 and CDR2: GTSNPN and SVGIG (reference sequence). V dropped 0 bases and J dropped 0 bases, with 24 bases sitting between them. The CDR3 runs to 20 residues. CDR3 coding DNA: TGTGCCTGGAGTGTATATCTGTCTAGTTCTATAGCTCTAGCCAAAAACATTCAGTACTTC. This sequence encodes CAWSVYLSSSIALAKNIQYF. The full variable domain, rest sourced from reference TRBV30 and TRBJ2-4, is SQTIHQWPATLVQPVGSPLSLECTVEGTSNPNLYWYRQAAGRGLQLLFYSVGIGQISSEVPQNLSASRPQDRQFILSSKKLLLSDSGFYLCAWSVYLSSSIALAKNIQYFGAGTRLSVL.

The chain links TRBV29-1 to TRBJ1-1; D is perhaps TRBD1 (6 bases). The V and J ends lost 4 bases and 3 bases respectively, with 15 bases between them. CDR3 length: 14 amino acids. Germline V gene lookup returns CDR1 SQVTM and CDR2 ANQGSEA. The CDR3 nucleotides are TGCAGCGTTGTGAGGCAGGGGACTTACACTGAAGCTTTCTTT. Translating it yields CSVVRQGTYTEAFF.

In DNA, the CDR3 is TGTGCCAGCAACGTCCGGGACAGGGCTTCACCCCTCCACTTT. It is translated as CASNVRDRASPLHF. The rearrangement uses TRBV6-1 and TRBJ1-6; 9 nucleotides align to TRBD1. Germline values: CDR1 MNHNS, CDR2 SASEGT. V shed 7 bases, J shed 9 bases, and the junction held 7 bases outside the gene matches. The CDR3 totals 14 residues.

The chain links TRBV6-5 to TRBJ2-7, with D perhaps matching TRBD1 or TRBD2 (5 bases each). The ends were cut back, 2 bases at V and 12 bases at J, with 14 bases in the middle. The CDR3 has 12 amino acids. CDR1 is MNHEY and CDR2 is SVGAGI in the germline V gene. The CDR3 protein is CASSYRQGPRYF. CDR3 nucleotide sequence: TGTGCCAGCAGTTACCGGCAGGGACCTCGGTACTTC.

This clone was found a few times. The chain is built from TRBV7-2 and TRBJ2-2; D is uncertain. Germline V gives CDR1 SGHTA, CDR2 FQGNSA. CDR3 length: 12 amino acids. The ends were cut back, 2 bases at V and 4 bases at J, with 2 bases in the middle. The CDR3 loop is CASSLSTGELFF. Written as DNA, the CDR3 is TGTGCCAGCAGCTTAAGCACCGGGGAGCTGTTTTTT.

The genes are TRBV5-1 and TRBJ1-1; D gene unclear. This CDR3 is 13 amino acids long. Trimming removed 2 bases from V and 1 base from J, with 6 bases in between. Germline CDR1 SGHRS, CDR2 YFSETQ. The DNA of the CDR3 is TGCGCCAGCAGCTTATTGGCGAACACTGAAGCTTTCTTT. Its translation is CASSLLANTEAFF.

J is TRBJ1-1 and V is TRBV7-6; TRBD1 aligns across 8 bases. CDR3 length equals 14 residues. Germline assignment: CDR1 SGHVS and CDR2 FNYEAQ. V lost 5 bases to trimming and J lost 1 base; unmatched junction nucleotides: 3. CDR3 nucleotide sequence: TGTGCCAGCAGCGCAGGGGGCGGGAACACTGAAGCTTTCTTT. Amino acids: CASSAGGGNTEAFF.

Remarks on this clone: The junction departs from the called germline gene at one end, perhaps through a read error. V and J are TRBV5-1 and TRBJ2-1, with 9 bases fitting TRBD1. CDR1 and CDR2 from the germline V gene are SGHRS and YFSETQ. The CDR3 totals 14 residues. The CDR3 sequence is CASSSGQGNNEQFF. The CDR3 nucleotides are TGTGCCAGCAGCTCGGGACAGGGAAACAATGAGCAGTTCTTC.

This clone was seen repeatedly, ten times or more. The V and J genes are TRBV30 and TRBJ1-2; D unresolved. From germline, CDR1 is GTSNPN and CDR2 SVGIG (reference sequence). Between the trimmed V and J ends, which lost 1 base and 5 bases, there was a span of 8 bases. The CDR3 is 12 amino acids. CDR3 nucleotides: TGTGCCTGGAGTGCAGACGGTTATGGCTACACCTTC. Encoded protein: CAWSADGYGYTF.

The chain combines TRBV6-6 with TRBJ1-2, with TRBD1 as a possible D gene (5 bases). The CDR3 is 14 amino acids. Germline V gives CDR1 MNHNY, CDR2 SVGAGI (reference sequence). V lost 4 bases to trimming and J lost 6 bases, with 15 bases between them. CDR3 DNA sequence: TGTGCCAGCAGTTCCCTTGGGGCGAGAGATGGCTACACCTTC. It yields the protein CASSSLGARDGYTF.

This sequence joins TRBV11-2 and TRBJ2-2; D is undetermined. The germline gives CDR1 SGHAT, CDR2 FQNNGV. This CDR3 is 13 amino acids long. The V gene lost 2 bases and the J gene lost 6 bases, with 7 bases spanning the gap. In DNA form, the CDR3 reads TGTGCCAGCAGCTTAATTCAGGCCGGGGAGCTGTTTTTT. The encoded protein is CASSLIQAGELFF.

The chain recombines TRBV19 with TRBJ2-2, with D hard to call. Per germline, CDR1 LNHDA and CDR2 SQIVND (reference sequence). The length of the CDR3 is 14 residues. V dropped 7 bases and J dropped 7 bases, with 16 bases sitting between them. Written as DNA, the CDR3 is TGTGCCAGTACTGAGGTGGGAAGGGACGGGGAGCTGTTTTTT. Translating gives CASTEVGRDGELFF.

This clone has more than one count but fewer than ten. The rearrangement uses TRBV30 and TRBJ2-2; weak D call: TRBD1 (6 bases). Germline loops: CDR1 GTSNPN, CDR2 SVGIG (reference sequence). Deletions cut 8 bases from V and 3 bases from J, with 13 bases between. The CDR3 totals 13 residues. CDR3 DNA sequence: TGTGCCAGCAGGGGATCGGACACCGGGGAGCTGTTTTTT. This codes for CASRGSDTGELFF.

Note on this clone: The sample holds other DNA sequences that translate to the same CDR3. This chain uses TRBV5-6 with TRBJ2-1; D is undetermined. V gave up 0 bases and J gave up 8 bases, with 6 bases separating them. This CDR3 has 12 amino acids. Germline V gene lookup returns CDR1 SGHDT and CDR2 YYEEEE. The CDR3 nucleotides are TGTGCCAGCAGCTTGGTCGGATATGAGCAGTTCTTC. It is translated as CASSLVGYEQFF.

The chain recombines TRBV2 with TRBJ2-1, with D unclear. In germline, CDR1 is SNHLY, CDR2 FYNNEI. With 6 bases removed from V and 2 bases from J, the gap between germline ends came to 17 bases. CDR3 length equals 16 residues. Here the CDR3 DNA reads TGTGCCAGCAGGAAGGGCCAGCCGCTCACCTACAATGAGCAGTTCTTC. Translating it yields CASRKGQPLTYNEQFF.